These 28 T cell receptor beta chains share one sample of origin, sequenced in a study of beta chain features in type 1 diabetes. cDNA synthesis used the whole RNA isolate, giving expressed TCRB sequences. Method: immunoSEQ multiplex PCR; TCRdb's copy keeps in-frame clones and lacks some. The sample has about 240,000 clones; less than 35% are singletons. Source material: central memory CD4+ T cells from blood. Receptors were obtained from a man aged 25-45 years in good health.

The chain recombines TRBV6-6 with TRBJ2-5; a weak D match, TRBD1 (6 bases). CDR3 length: 12 amino acids. Per germline, CDR1 MNHNY and CDR2 SVGAGI (reference sequence). Trimming shortened V by 8 bases and J by 5 bases, and 12 bases separated the two germline ends. The CDR3: CASGGQGETQYF. CDR3 DNA: TGTGCCAGCGGGGGCCAGGGGGAGACCCAGTACTTC.

V is TRBV5-6 and J is TRBJ1-1, with 7 positions matching TRBD1. Germline lookup yields CDR1 SGHDT and CDR2 YYEEEE. V shed 3 bases and J 11 bases; nucleotides not matched to a gene: 4. The CDR3 sequence is 11 residues long. The CDR3 sequence is CASSSQGGAFF. The CDR3 bases are TGTGCCAGCAGCTCCCAGGGGGGTGCTTTCTTT.

Here the CDR3 reads CASSLGLAGGVGDEQFF. DNA of the CDR3: TGTGCCAGCAGCTTGGGACTAGCGGGAGGCGTGGGGGATGAGCAGTTCTTC. This rearrangement joins TRBV7-9 to TRBJ2-1, with 15 bases matching TRBD2. V lost 3 bases and J lost 8; bases outside the gene matches: 8. Germline V lookup: CDR1 SEHNR, CDR2 FQNEAQ (reference sequence). There are 17 residues in the CDR3.

The chain employs TRBV18 and TRBJ2-7; D is uncertain. CDR1 is KGHSH and CDR2 is LQKENI in the germline V gene. Trimming shortened V by 6 bases and J by 12 bases, and 15 bases separated the two germline ends. This CDR3 comprises 11 residues. The CDR3 sequence: CASSYDAPLYF. The CDR3 bases are TGTGCCAGCTCGTACGACGCCCCGCTGTACTTC.

This clone was counted a few times. V usage is TRBV5-1 and J usage is TRBJ2-7, with 10 positions matching TRBD2. The CDR3 covers 16 residues. The V and J ends lost 7 bases and 5 bases, in that order; junction bases with no gene match: 15. Germline assignment: CDR1 SGHRS and CDR2 YFSETQ. The CDR3 reads CASRNLAGVPSDEQYF. CDR3 DNA: TGCGCCAGCCGAAATCTAGCGGGAGTGCCTTCGGACGAGCAGTACTTC. Variable domain in full (rest from reference TRBV5-1 and TRBJ2-7): KAGVTQTPRYLIKTRGQQVTLSCSPISGHRSVSWYQQTPGQGLQFLFEYFSETQRNKGNFPGRFSGRQFSNSRSEMNVSTLELGDSALYLCASRNLAGVPSDEQYFGPGTRLTVT.

The V and J genes are TRBV4-3 and TRBJ2-7; D unclear. Germline-derived CDR1 and CDR2 are LGHNA and YSLEER. This CDR3 has 15 residues. The V and J ends lost 2 bases and 3 bases respectively, with 14 bases between them. The CDR3 region is CASSQSTLSHYEQYF. The CDR3 DNA is TGCGCCAGCAGCCAATCGACCCTATCCCACTACGAGCAGTACTTC.

CDR3 bases: TGCGCCAGCAGCTGGGATGGGAACCGACCAGGGCGGGAGCAGTACTTC. Its translation: CASSWDGNRPGREQYF. V usage is TRBV5-1 and J usage is TRBJ2-7; tentatively, D is TRBD1 (5 bases). From germline, CDR1 is SGHRS and CDR2 YFSETQ. There are 16 residues in the CDR3. V dropped 3 bases and J dropped 7 bases, with 23 bases sitting between them.

The rearrangement uses TRBV7-6 and TRBJ1-2; 9 positions match TRBD1. This CDR3 has 15 residues. V gave up 4 bases and J gave up 4 bases; unmatched junction bases: 7. Germline V lookup: CDR1 SGHVS, CDR2 FNYEAQ. The CDR3 coding sequence is TGTGCCAGCAGCTCCACGGGACAGGGCCTCTATGGCTACACCTTC. Protein product: CASSSTGQGLYGYTF.

Only a few counts were recorded for this clone. The chain joins TRBV10-3 to TRBJ2-1; 10 nucleotides line up with TRBD2. Trimming took 3 bases from V and 14 from J; bases not matched to a gene: 13. The germline V gene has CDR1 ENHRY and CDR2 SYGVKD. CDR3 size: 15 residues. The DNA of the CDR3 is TGTGCCATCAGTGATTCCACTAGCGGGATCCGGGGGAAGTTCTTC. Its translation: CAISDSTSGIRGKFF.

This clone was recorded many times. Other DNA sequences in the same sample also yield this CDR3. The V gene is TRBV30, the J gene TRBJ1-1; D gene uncertain. The CDR3 covers 13 residues. The V gene lost 1 base and the J gene lost 0 bases, with 6 bases spanning the gap. From germline, CDR1 is GTSNPN and CDR2 SVGIG (reference sequence). The CDR3 loop reads CAWSALMNTEAFF. DNA of the CDR3: TGTGCCTGGAGTGCCCTGATGAACACTGAAGCTTTCTTT.

This clone was detected only a few times. The chain uses TRBV10-3 and TRBJ2-2, with 13 bases that match TRBD2. The germline V gene has CDR1 ENHRY and CDR2 SYGVKD. Germline trimming cut 9 bases from V and 7 bases from J; bases unmatched to any gene: 5. The CDR3 spans 14 residues. This chain's CDR3 is CAMRTSGSDGELFF. The CDR3 coding sequence is TGTGCCATGCGGACTAGCGGGAGTGACGGGGAGCTGTTTTTT.

In this sample, this clone turned up a few times. The chain uses TRBV15 and TRBJ2-5; D remains unclear. There are 13 residues in the CDR3. Trimming left V 5 bases short and J 5 bases short, with 12 bases between. The germline V gene has CDR1 LNHNV and CDR2 YYDKDF (reference sequence). The CDR3 is CATSREKGETQYF. The CDR3 bases are TGTGCCACCAGCCGTGAGAAGGGTGAGACCCAGTACTTC.

The chain has TRBV29-1 and TRBJ2-1; 11 nucleotides line up with TRBD1. V shed 8 bases, J shed 1 base, and the junction held 10 bases outside the gene matches. The CDR3 totals 16 residues. The germline V gene encodes CDR1 SQVTM and CDR2 ANQGSEA. CDR3 sequence (DNA): TGCAGCTTAGGGACAGGGGGAGGTAGATCCTACAATGAGCAGTTCTTC. Translated: CSLGTGGGRSYNEQFF.

This clone was found a few times. The J gene is TRBJ2-7, the V gene TRBV21-1; TRBD2, the D gene given by the table, was not confirmed from the DNA. TRBV21-1 counts as a pseudogene. This CDR3 is 19 amino acids long. The CDR3 region has the DNA TGTGCCAGCAGCAAACTGTGGCGGGGGAGAAGACTAGCAGTCTACGAGCAGTACTTC. It translates to CASSKLWRGRRLAVYEQYF.

This clone was recorded a few times. The V gene is TRBV5-1, the J gene TRBJ2-6, with D maybe TRBD1 (6 bases). The CDR3 runs 17 residues. Germline lookup yields CDR1 SGHRS and CDR2 YFSETQ. V shed 7 bases and J shed 0 bases, with 17 bases lying between them. CDR3 sequence reads: CASGSGTRSSGANVLTF. The DNA for the CDR3 is TGCGCCAGCGGTTCCGGGACAAGAAGCTCTGGGGCCAACGTCCTGACTTTC.

The chain joins TRBV6-5 to TRBJ1-2; tentatively, D is TRBD1 (6 bases). Germline V gene sequence: CDR1 MNHEY, CDR2 SVGAGI. With 2 bases removed from V and 7 bases from J, the gap between germline ends came to 14 bases. The CDR3 is 14 residues long. CDR3 in DNA: TGTGCCAGCAGTTACCGCCACAGGGCGGGTGGCTACACCTTC. As protein: CASSYRHRAGGYTF.

On this clone: The sample holds other DNA sequences that translate to the same CDR3. This chain uses TRBV30 with TRBJ1-4, with D uncertain. The CDR3 is 14 amino acids. V was clipped by 1 base and J by 0 bases, with 6 bases between them. Looked up from germline, CDR1 is GTSNPN and CDR2 is SVGIG (reference sequence). The CDR3 DNA is TGTGCCTGGAGTGGCCGGGCAACTAATGAAAAACTGTTTTTT. Translating it yields CAWSGRATNEKLFF.

This clone was counted at least ten times. The chain is built from TRBV14 and TRBJ2-7, with D unresolved. The CDR3 is made up of 15 amino acids. V was cut by 1 base and J by 2 bases, with 12 bases left in between. The germline V gene encodes CDR1 SGHDN and CDR2 FVKESK. The CDR3 loop reads CASSQASWVTYEQYF. The CDR3 coding sequence is TGTGCCAGCAGCCAAGCCAGCTGGGTAACCTACGAGCAGTACTTC.

On this clone: This sample also contains other DNA sequences that code for the same CDR3. V usage is TRBV7-2 and J usage is TRBJ2-3, with TRBD2 identical over 7 bases. This CDR3 comprises 16 residues. Trimming took 1 base from V and 2 from J; bases not matched to a gene: 6. Germline V gene lookup returns CDR1 SGHTA and CDR2 FQGNSA. CDR3 loop: CASSLGTRGNTDTQYF. The CDR3 DNA reads as TGTGCCAGCAGCTTAGGGACTAGGGGTAACACAGATACGCAGTATTTT.

This chain links TRBV7-2 with TRBJ2-7; D is uncertain. The length of the CDR3 is 11 residues. CDR1 is SGHTA, CDR2 FQGNSA, per germline. Between the trimmed V and J ends, which lost 6 bases and 4 bases, there was a span of 7 bases. The CDR3 DNA is TGTGCCAGCAGGGCAGAGTACGAGCAGTACTTC. It is translated as CASRAEYEQYF.

This clone was recorded at least ten times. The CDR3 DNA is TGTGCCAGCAGTCAGGCGGGACAGGGGGCTTCAGATACGCAGTATTTT. This translates into CASSQAGQGASDTQYF. The rearrangement joins TRBV11-2 to TRBJ2-3, with 12 nucleotides matching TRBD1. The CDR3 totals 16 residues. CDR1 and CDR2 (germline): SGHAT, FQNNGV. J was trimmed by 4 bases and V by 6 bases; bases with no gene match: 8.

This clone has a count of ten or more. V usage is TRBV11-2 and J usage is TRBJ2-7; D is unclear. CDR3 length: 16 amino acids. V lost 5 bases to trimming and J lost 0 bases, with 17 bases between them. Germline CDR1 reads SGHAT; CDR2 reads FQNNGV. For the CDR3, the DNA is TGTGCCAGCAGCCTATACATTAATGTGGGCTCCTACGAGCAGTACTTC. This codes for CASSLYINVGSYEQYF.

This clone was picked up one time. V gene TRBV11-2 combines with J gene TRBJ2-5; 9 nucleotides line up with TRBD2. The CDR3 totals 19 residues. Germline V lookup: CDR1 SGHAT, CDR2 FQNNGV. The trim removed 1 base at V and 2 bases at J, leaving 14 bases unmatched. CDR3 sequence: CASSLVPALAGGRQETQYF. CDR3 in DNA: TGTGCCAGCAGCTTAGTCCCGGCGTTGGCGGGGGGGCGGCAAGAGACCCAGTACTTC.

V usage is TRBV30 and J usage is TRBJ1-5; D is unclear. Deletions cut 0 bases from V and 6 bases from J, with 9 bases between. CDR1 GTSNPN and CDR2 SVGIG come from the germline V gene (reference sequence). CDR3 length equals 13 residues. The CDR3 loop is CAWSVQESQPQHF. Here the CDR3 DNA reads TGTGCCTGGAGTGTACAAGAAAGTCAGCCCCAGCATTTT. Variable domain in full (rest from reference TRBV30 and TRBJ1-5): SQTIHQWPATLVQPVGSPLSLECTVEGTSNPNLYWYRQAAGRGLQLLFYSVGIGQISSEVPQNLSASRPQDRQFILSSKKLLLSDSGFYLCAWSVQESQPQHFGDGTRLSIL.

The J gene is TRBJ2-1, the V gene TRBV30; D is uncertain. The CDR3 runs 12 residues. V lost 1 base to trimming and J lost 7 bases, with 8 bases between them. Germline V lookup: CDR1 GTSNPN, CDR2 SVGIG (reference sequence). Here the CDR3 DNA reads TGTGCCTGGAGTGCGCGGTCGAATGAGCAGTTCTTC. As protein: CAWSARSNEQFF. The whole variable domain, remainder taken from reference TRBV30 and TRBJ2-1, is SQTIHQWPATLVQPVGSPLSLECTVEGTSNPNLYWYRQAAGRGLQLLFYSVGIGQISSEVPQNLSASRPQDRQFILSSKKLLLSDSGFYLCAWSARSNEQFFGPGTRLTVL.

The table lists this clone with many counts. The V gene is TRBV29-1, the J gene TRBJ2-1; TRBD2 matches at 10 bases. The CDR3 covers 14 residues. V lost 7 bases, J lost 6 bases, and 9 bases stayed unmatched. Germline CDR1 SQVTM, CDR2 ANQGSEA. CDR3 amino acids: CSAPRAGGFNEQFF. CDR3 nucleotides: TGCAGCGCCCCGCGAGCGGGAGGGTTCAATGAGCAGTTCTTC.

This clone occurred a few times. This chain links TRBV28 with TRBJ2-5; the match to TRBD2 covers 13 bases. The V and J ends lost 7 bases and 2 bases, in that order; junction bases with no gene match: 4. The CDR3 spans 15 residues. The germline gives CDR1 MDHEN, CDR2 SYDVKM. The CDR3 region is CASTRTSGGQETQYF. The CDR3 bases are TGTGCCAGCACCCGGACTAGCGGGGGTCAAGAGACCCAGTACTTC.

The rearrangement links TRBV6-5 to TRBJ1-5; D possibly corresponds to TRBD1 (5 bases). The CDR3 is 13 amino acids. The germline gives CDR1 MNHEY, CDR2 SVGAGI. Deletions cut 4 bases from V and 1 base from J, with 5 bases between. In DNA, the CDR3 is TGTGCCAGCAGTTGGGGGAGCAATCAGCCCCAGCATTTT. It codes for CASSWGSNQPQHF.